A single sample gave rise to the 5 T cell receptor beta chains below, sequenced in a study of OX40 agonist ivuxolimab in advanced cancers. Data came from immunoSEQ multiplex PCR; TCRdb stores just in-frame clones and leaves some out. Of approximately 32,000 clones in the sample, around nine tenths were seen once. The sample consisted of CD4+ or CD8+ T cells sorted from blood, taken in a trial of the OX40 agonist ivuxolimab. The receptors originated from an adult with an advanced solid tumor such as melanoma, head and neck, liver or kidney cancer.

The chain uses TRBV11-2 and TRBJ2-7, with D unresolved. V lost 4 bases and J lost 6, with 16 bases in between. Looked up from germline, CDR1 is SGHAT and CDR2 is FQNNGV. The CDR3 has 14 amino acids. CDR3 bases: TGTGCCAGCAGCTCCTGGGCAAGGTCTGGCGAGCAGTACTTC. Translation gives CASSSWARSGEQYF.

The rearrangement joins TRBV14 to TRBJ2-7; TRBD1 matches 7 bases. Germline values: CDR1 SGHDN, CDR2 FVKESK. With V trimmed by 1 base and J by 6 bases, 3 bases remained unmatched. The CDR3 runs 13 residues. Here the CDR3 reads CASSQVHRGEQYF. CDR3 nucleotides: TGTGCCAGCAGCCAAGTGCACAGGGGCGAGCAGTACTTC.

This clone was counted once. This chain joins TRBV10-1 and TRBJ2-7, with 10 positions matching TRBD2. The CDR3 spans 13 residues. CDR1 WNHNN and CDR2 SYGVQD come from the germline V gene (reference sequence). The V and J ends lost 8 bases and 4 bases, in that order; junction bases with no gene match: 5. The CDR3 DNA is TGCGCCAGCTCGAGAGCGGGAGGGTACGAGCAGTACTTC. Protein: CASSRAGGYEQYF.

This chain connects TRBV7-9 to TRBJ1-1, with a weak D call TRBD1 (5 bases). Germline V gene lookup returns CDR1 SEHNR and CDR2 FQNEAQ (reference sequence). The CDR3 loop spans 14 amino acids. Trimming removed 1 base at V and 4 bases at J, with 10 bases between. The CDR3 sequence is CASSLVQAGTEAFF. The CDR3 nucleotides read TGTGCCAGCAGCTTAGTACAGGCAGGCACTGAAGCTTTCTTT.

The rearrangement joins TRBV6-5 to TRBJ1-6; D unresolved. Germline V lookup: CDR1 MNHEY, CDR2 SVGAGI. Trimming cost V 2 bases and J 8 bases, with 13 bases left between them. The CDR3 is made up of 15 amino acids. DNA for the CDR3: TGTGCCAGCAGTTACGGGGAAGGTCCCTATTCACCCCTCCACTTT. Translating it yields CASSYGEGPYSPLHF.